This T cell receptor beta chain was documented in a study of response to subunit inactivated influenza vaccine. Study-level findings and limits: A suggestion made by the authors is that each seasonal influenza vaccination recruits few new T cells.

TCRdb redid the calling of the RT-PCR reads with MiXCR, one entry per CDR3 protein. The table has 250,000 to 350,000 distinct CDR3 sequences, approximately 23% seen once. Concerning this clonotype itself: The target antigen is unknown.

The CDR3 is 15 amino acids. Looked up from germline, CDR1 is LGHNA and CDR2 is YNFKEQ. Trimming took 1 base from V and 1 from J, leaving 9 bases between them. The source was PBMCs from blood, collected about 19 months after vaccination. V is TRBV4-2 and J is TRBJ2-3; TRBD1 is a possible D gene (6 bases). This receptor was obtained from a man aged 50-75 years who received an inactivated influenza vaccine. DNA of the CDR3: TGTGCCAGCAGCCAAGCAGGGGACCGCACAGATACGCAGTATTTT. It codes for CASSQAGDRTDTQYF.